Below are 2 T cell receptor beta chains sequenced from a single sample in a study of regulatory T cells in long-lasting Graves disease. Specified time point: persistent/refractory GD, antithyroid drugs over 5 years with positive TRAb. Following extraction of RNA from PBMCs, that RNA was used to make the TCR library. Construction of the TCR beta libraries employed iRepertoire HTBI primers in conjunction with Arm-PCR of CDR3 regions. TCRdb re-derived calls from the multiplex PCR reads in MiXCR, one entry per CDR3 protein. The sample carries about 660,000 distinct CDR3 sequences, about 32% recorded once. Sequenced material: peripheral blood mononuclear cells (PBMCs), taken when the disease was refractory, from a patient treated with antithyroid drugs. The receptors originated from a female donor with Graves disease.

This clonotype was observed at least ten times. This chain uses TRBV27 with TRBJ2-5; possibly TRBD2 for D (5 bases). CDR1 is MNHEY and CDR2 is SMNVEV in the germline V gene (reference sequence). V lost 5 bases and J lost 4, with 20 bases in between. This CDR3 is 16 amino acids long. The DNA of the CDR3 is TGTGCCAGCAGTCCTCCCCTGGAGGTTCGGAGAGAGACCCAGTACTTC. Translated, it gives CASSPPLEVRRETQYF.

This clonotype has just a few counts. This rearrangement joins TRBV27 to TRBJ2-5; 8 bases map to TRBD1. CDR1 MNHEY and CDR2 SMNVEV come from the germline V gene (reference sequence). This CDR3 has 17 amino acids. V lost 2 bases to trimming and J lost 5 bases; unmatched junction nucleotides: 13. The CDR3 protein is CASSLASVQGAGETQYF. DNA of the CDR3: TGTGCCAGCAGTTTAGCCTCCGTCCAGGGGGCTGGGGAGACCCAGTACTTC.